The 21 T cell receptor beta chains below were found in one sample sequenced in a study of T cells in Graves' hyperthyroidism and ophthalmopathy. Amplification of TCR beta CDR3 regions used RNA as the template. An initial round of RT-PCR targeting the TCR CDR3 relied on the HTBI primer set. MiXCR was run by TCRdb on the multiplex PCR reads, yielding one entry per CDR3 protein. The table shows around 540,000 distinct CDR3 sequences, with 15% to 20% occurring only once. The sequencing sample was made of blood. The receptors originated from a woman younger than 45 with Graves' ophthalmopathy.

The J gene is TRBJ2-3, the V gene TRBV6-1, with D unclear. The CDR3 is made up of 14 amino acids. V lost 3 bases and J 1 base, leaving 8 bases between the germline ends. Germline V lookup: CDR1 MNHNS, CDR2 SASEGT. The CDR3 is CASSDGGGTDTQYF. The CDR3 nucleotides are TGTGCCAGCAGTGACGGTGGGGGCACAGATACGCAGTATTTT.

The rearrangement joins TRBV12-3 or TRBV12-4 to TRBJ1-5; 9 bases are a match to TRBD1. Losses at the gene ends were 1 base for V and 4 bases for J; bases not matched to a gene: 5. The CDR3 contains 16 residues. For the CDR3, the DNA is TGTGCCAGCAGTTTAGTAACAGGGGGCGGGAATCAGCCCCAGCATTTT. This encodes CASSLVTGGGNQPQHF.

This clonotype was recorded many times. This rearrangement joins TRBV20-1 to TRBJ2-7, with 10 nucleotides matching TRBD1. The CDR3 loop spans 14 amino acids. CDR1 is DFQATT and CDR2 is SNEGSKA in the germline V gene (reference sequence). The CDR3 DNA reads TGCACCATAGGCCGACAGGGGGCATATTACGAGCAGTACTTC. Its translation: CTIGRQGAYYEQYF.

This clonotype was counted ten times or more. This chain joins TRBV15 and TRBJ2-5; TRBD1 might be the D (6 bases). The V gene lost 2 bases and the J gene lost 0 bases, with 10 bases spanning the gap. The CDR3 runs 15 residues. Germline assignment: CDR1 LNHNV and CDR2 YYDKDF (reference sequence). In DNA, the CDR3 is TGTGCCACCAGCAGAAAAGACAGGCACCAAGAGACCCAGTACTTC. This codes for CATSRKDRHQETQYF.

This clonotype has a single count. This chain connects TRBV10-3 to TRBJ1-2; D is perhaps TRBD1 (5 bases). Germline-derived CDR1 and CDR2 are ENHRY and SYGVKD. V was cut by 9 bases and J by 0 bases, with 11 bases left in between. The CDR3 spans 13 residues. The CDR3 is CAILQVPNYGYTF. The CDR3 DNA reads TGTGCCATACTACAGGTCCCTAACTATGGCTACACCTTC.

This clonotype was found many times. J is TRBJ2-3 and V is TRBV27, with unresolved D. There are 16 residues in the CDR3. Germline V gene data show CDR1 as MNHEY and CDR2 as SMNVEV (reference sequence). The V and J ends lost 3 bases and 3 bases respectively, with 16 bases between them. The CDR3, as DNA: TGTGCCAGCAGTTTTGGGAATTCTGAAATTACAGATACGCAGTATTTT. Residues: CASSFGNSEITDTQYF.

The table lists this clonotype with many counts. CDR3 region: CASSRRDKGYEQYF. Written as DNA, the CDR3 is TGTGCCAGCTCACGCCGGGACAAAGGCTACGAGCAGTACTTC. The chain is built from TRBV18 and TRBJ2-7, with D perhaps matching TRBD1 (6 bases). Trimming stripped 4 bases from V and 3 bases from J, with 13 bases between. Germline CDR1 and CDR2: KGHSH and LQKENI. The CDR3 runs to 14 residues.

There are many counts of this clonotype. The rearrangement uses TRBV28 and TRBJ2-7; D might be TRBD1 or TRBD2, each matching 6 bases. V dropped 4 bases and J dropped 3 bases, with 13 bases sitting between them. Looked up from germline, CDR1 is MDHEN and CDR2 is SYDVKM. This CDR3 comprises 14 residues. The CDR3 is CASSSLQGGYEQYF. The CDR3 DNA reads TGTGCCAGCAGTTCTCTACAGGGAGGCTACGAGCAGTACTTC. Combining the CDR3 with reference TRBV28 and TRBJ2-7 gives the whole variable domain DVKVTQSSRYLVKRTGEKVFLECVQDMDHENMFWYRQDPGLGLRLIYFSYDVKMKEKGDIPEGYSVSREKKERFSLILESASTNQTSMYLCASSSLQGGYEQYFGPGTRLTVT.

Regarding this clonotype: A read error is possible here, since a much larger clone lies one base away. The chain has TRBV5-1 and TRBJ2-1; D may be TRBD2 (5 bases). The CDR3 contains 15 residues. The germline gives CDR1 SGHRS, CDR2 YFSETQ. The CDR3 DNA reads TGCGCCGGCAGCCCCGCGGGCGGCTCCTACAATGAGCAGTTCTTC. Translated, it gives CAGSPAGGSYNEQFF.

Many counts were recorded for this clonotype. The chain employs TRBV30 and TRBJ1-1, with D possibly TRBD1 on 5 matching bases. V lost 0 bases and J lost 2, with 7 bases in between. CDR1 GTSNPN and CDR2 SVGIG come from the germline V gene (reference sequence). The CDR3 spans 13 residues. CDR3 nucleotide sequence: TGTGCCTGGAGTGTCGGGGGTAACACTGAAGCTTTCTTT. Amino acids: CAWSVGGNTEAFF.

This clonotype was detected only a few times. V and J are TRBV10-3 and TRBJ2-5; 8 bases line up with TRBD1. V lost 5 bases to trimming and J lost 1 base; unmatched junction nucleotides: 6. This CDR3 contains 15 residues. From germline, CDR1 is ENHRY and CDR2 SYGVKD. The CDR3 nucleotides read TGTGCCATCAGTATCGGAGGACAGGGCCAAGAGACCCAGTACTTC. Translation: CAISIGGQGQETQYF.

This clonotype came up many times. The chain carries TRBV30 and TRBJ2-7; tentatively, D is TRBD2 (5 bases). The CDR3 consists of 13 residues. Trimming took off 0 bases at V and 6 bases at J, with 12 bases between the two ends. Germline CDR1 reads GTSNPN; CDR2 reads SVGIG (reference sequence). CDR3 loop: CAWSVLEGSEQYF. CDR3 DNA sequence: TGTGCCTGGAGTGTACTTGAGGGATCCGAGCAGTACTTC.

The chain couples TRBV9 to TRBJ2-7, with unresolved D. V was trimmed by 1 base and J by 3 bases, leaving 11 bases between them. The CDR3 has 14 amino acids. Germline V gene sequence: CDR1 SGDLS, CDR2 YYNGEE. The CDR3 nucleotides are TGTGCCAGCAGCGTACACCAGAGCAACTACGAGCAGTACTTC. This translates into CASSVHQSNYEQYF.

This clonotype occurred a few times. The chain uses TRBV2 and TRBJ1-6; D ambiguous. Germline-derived CDR1 and CDR2 are SNHLY and FYNNEI. Trimming shortened V by 2 bases and J by 9 bases, and 23 bases separated the two germline ends. The CDR3 contains 18 residues. CDR3 region: CASSELVGTEYRSSPLHF. The CDR3 nucleotides are TGTGCCAGCAGTGAATTGGTTGGAACGGAGTACCGAAGTTCACCCCTCCACTTT.

In this sample, this clonotype turned up many times. This chain links TRBV29-1 with TRBJ2-7, with no clear D. Germline V lookup: CDR1 SQVTM, CDR2 ANQGSEA. The CDR3 spans 12 residues. The V and J ends lost 4 bases and 1 base respectively, with 8 bases between them. The CDR3 reads CSVVVRSYEQYF. For the CDR3, the DNA is TGCAGCGTTGTGGTCAGGTCCTACGAGCAGTACTTC.

The sample holds many counts of this clonotype. CDR3 nucleotide sequence: TGTGCCAGCAGCTTAAAAGCGGATCAGTTCTTC. Translation gives CASSLKADQFF. This chain connects TRBV7-2 to TRBJ2-1, with a tentative D call TRBD2 (5 bases). Trimming shortened V by 2 bases and J by 13 bases, and 9 bases separated the two germline ends. From germline, CDR1 is SGHTA and CDR2 FQGNSA. There are 11 residues in the CDR3.

This clonotype showed up many times. The gene calls are TRBV20-1 and TRBJ1-5; 9 positions match TRBD1. CDR1 DFQATT and CDR2 SNEGSKA come from the germline V gene (reference sequence). The J segment lost 9 bases and the V segment lost 0 bases, leaving 12 bases of the junction unmatched. The CDR3 extends over 16 amino acids. CDR3 sequence: CSARDPETGGFGPQHF. For the CDR3, the DNA is TGCAGTGCTAGAGATCCTGAGACAGGGGGATTTGGGCCCCAGCATTTT.

Many counts were recorded for this clonotype. J is TRBJ1-2 and V is TRBV6-6; TRBD1 is a possible D gene (5 bases). Germline CDR1 and CDR2: MNHNY and SVGAGI (reference sequence). The V end lost 0 bases, the J end lost 4 bases, and 9 bases lay between the germline ends. This CDR3 comprises 14 residues. CDR3 coding DNA: TGTGCCAGCAGTTACTCGACGGGGGGCTATGGCTACACCTTC. Its protein is CASSYSTGGYGYTF.

This clonotype has a count of ten or more. The chain has TRBV28 and TRBJ2-7, with D possibly TRBD1 on 6 matching bases. The CDR3 runs 17 residues. Looked up from germline, CDR1 is MDHEN and CDR2 is SYDVKM. V shed 7 bases and J shed 3 bases, with 25 bases lying between them. The CDR3 region has the DNA TGTGCCAGCACCGAAAATGGGGGCACCAGGGTTGTCTACGAGCAGTACTTC. Protein product: CASTENGGTRVVYEQYF.

The rearrangement joins TRBV9 to TRBJ2-3; D is unresolved. The ends were cut back, 4 bases at V and 0 bases at J, with 18 bases in the middle. This CDR3 has 17 amino acids. In germline, CDR1 is SGDLS, CDR2 YYNGEE. CDR3 bases: TGTGCCAGCAGCCCAAAGGACGGGCCTTCTAGCACAGATACGCAGTATTTT. Protein product: CASSPKDGPSSTDTQYF.

The chain employs TRBV7-9 and TRBJ2-3; TRBD1 is a possible D gene (5 bases). The V gene's germline CDR1 is SEHNR and CDR2 FQNEAQ (reference sequence). V dropped 5 bases and J dropped 0 bases, with 9 bases sitting between them. This CDR3 comprises 14 residues. CDR3 protein: CASSHRQSTDTQYF. The CDR3, as DNA: TGTGCCAGCAGCCACCGACAGAGCACAGATACGCAGTATTTT.